Reported below is one TCR beta chain. The record originates from a study of blood T cell repertoires in COVID-19. Study-level information: Samples of COVID-19 (acute and convalescent) were obtained from the United States, Italy and Spain. Sample material is recorded as cDNA or gDNA derived from T cells, B-cell-depleted T cells, or PBMCs.

Followed over time, Seattle patients had been enrolled while infection was active. As processed by the authors: Nucleated cell counts were estimated from reference gene primer amplification. This table comes from immunoSEQ multiplex PCR, and its TCRdb copy is limited to in-frame clones, with some not included. V, J and clone size were drawn from that table, and D and trimming were deduced from the DNA. The top ten hold 7.5% of the sample, which has 240,000 or so clones, roughly 80% seen once. This CDR3 spans 19 amino acids. In germline, CDR1 is SEHNR, CDR2 FQNEAQ (reference sequence). The V segment lost 5 bases and the J segment 0 bases; nucleotides outside the gene matches: 10.

The sequence derives from an elderly woman with COVID-19, enrolled during active disease. The V and J genes are TRBV7-9 and TRBJ2-5; 15 bases line up with TRBD2. What was sequenced was peripheral blood. CDR3 nucleotides: TGTGCCAGCAGCCCGGGGACTAGCGGGGGGAGCCTCTACCAAGAGACCCAGTACTTC. Its protein is CASSPGTSGGSLYQETQYF.